The text below deals with one T cell receptor (beta chain). The target antigen is unknown. The data were obtained in a study of T-cell memory formation after mild COVID-19. Whole-study results and caveats: Pre-infection memory harbored some responding clones, suggesting cross-reactive memory joined.

Each CDR3 protein gets one entry after TCRdb re-called the 5' RACE reads with MiXCR. The sample includes approximately 390,000 distinct CDR3 sequences, approximately 15% seen only once; the top ten take 20% to 25%. Germline CDR1 is LGHNA and CDR2 is YNFKEQ. Between the trimmed V and J ends, which lost 1 base and 0 bases, there was a span of 13 bases. This CDR3 contains 17 residues. This sequence was found in a man younger than 30 who had mild COVID-19 (a few samples of this study predate the infection). Cell type and time point are not known. The chain is built from TRBV4-2 and TRBJ2-1, with D perhaps assigned TRBD1 or TRBD2 (5 bases each). Material for sequencing was PBMCs or a T cell subset sorted from them (not recorded which). DNA for the CDR3: TGTGCCAGCAGCCAAGTTCTGGGGGTGAGCTCCTACAATGAGCAGTTCTTC. This sequence encodes CASSQVLGVSSYNEQFF.